Reported below is one TCR beta chain. Its antigen is currently unknown. Central memory, naive, regulatory and stem cell-like memory CD4+ cells were sorted by CD45RO/CCR7/CD25/CD127/CD95/CD27. The investigators reverse transcribed all of the isolated RNA, so they sequenced expressed TCRB transcripts. Profiling relied on immunoSEQ multiplex PCR, and the TCRdb table lists in-frame clones only, not all of them. The top ten hold 0.02% to 0.03% of the sample, which has over 700,000 clones, roughly a sixth seen once. These data originate in a study of beta chain features in type 1 diabetes. As for the study in general: Healthy donors and patients showed comparable age, gender and cell yields.

Trimming took off 0 bases at V and 3 bases at J, with 6 bases between the two ends. Germline CDR1 and CDR2: MNHEY and SVGAGI. The CDR3 has 13 residues. Study-level findings and limits: Unsettled here was the matter of whether HLA type influences TCRB rearrangement.

Input material: naive CD4+ T cells from blood. This chain joins TRBV6-5 and TRBJ2-7; D is unresolved. The receptor was isolated from a woman between 18 and 29 years old in good health. DNA for the CDR3: TGTGCCAGCAGTTACTCCTTTCTCTACGAGCAGTACTTC. Residues: CASSYSFLYEQYF.